This T cell receptor (beta chain) was identified in a study of blood T cell repertoires in COVID-19. Study as a whole: Whether acute or convalescent, the COVID-19 samples came from the United States, Italy and Spain. From T cells, B-cell-depleted T cells, or PBMCs came the material, which was cDNA or gDNA.

Authors' data handling: From reference gene primer amplification, estimates of nucleated cell counts were derived. The protocol was immunoSEQ multiplex PCR, while the TCRdb copy is restricted to in-frame clones and leaves out a portion. V, J and clone size were drawn from that table, and D and trimming were deduced from the DNA. The data show about 170,000 clones, around 83% seen once. The germline CDR1 and CDR2 sequences are MRHNA and SNTAGT. Trimming pared 5 bases from V and 4 bases from J, leaving 15 bases between. This CDR3 region has 15 residues. The rearrangement links TRBV6-4 to TRBJ1-3; D is unresolved. Material for sequencing was peripheral blood. The TCR comes from a woman aged 65 to 85 who had recovered from COVID-19. In DNA, the CDR3 is TGTGCCAGCAGTCCCCGATACGGGAGGGGAAACACCATATATTTT. Protein sequence: CASSPRYGRGNTIYF.